This T cell receptor (beta chain) originates from a study of blood T cell repertoires in COVID-19. Clones were sequenced by immunoSEQ multiplex PCR, and TCRdb holds only the in-frame ones, with some missing. The table includes roughly 100,000 clones, about 80% detected once. The count of this clone is one. Germline CDR1 and CDR2: LGHNA and YSLEER. This CDR3 comprises 14 residues. Trimming cost V 0 bases and J 2 bases, with 8 bases left between them. The specimen was peripheral blood. The genes are TRBV4-3 and TRBJ2-7, with D possibly being TRBD1 (5 bases). This receptor was identified in a human donor in a cohort sampled during active COVID-19. CDR3 amino acids: CASSQDMGPYEQYF. For the CDR3, the DNA is TGCGCCAGCAGCCAAGATATGGGGCCCTACGAGCAGTACTTC.